The clone carrying this T cell receptor beta chain was seen ten or more times. Its specificity is unknown. The data were obtained in a study of T-cell memory formation after mild COVID-19. Study-wide results and limits: Most CD4+ clones that shrank were in CM and EM, while CD8+ ones turned up in EMRA. Second-wave clones peaking on day 37 lacked confirmed SARS-CoV-2 specificity.

CDR3 length equals 20 residues. CDR1 and CDR2 (germline): LGHNA, YSLEER. V gave up 4 bases and J gave up 5 bases; unmatched junction bases: 20. The TCR alpha and TCR beta cDNA libraries, bearing sample barcodes and UMIs, were generated by 5'RACE using constant-segment primers. TCRdb processed the 5' RACE reads anew with MiXCR; each CDR3 protein has one entry. There are roughly 350,000 distinct CDR3 sequences in the sample; around 28% occur only once, and about 13% lies in the top ten. Material for sequencing was PBMCs or a T cell subset sorted from them (not recorded which). The receptor was isolated from an adult woman who had mild COVID-19 (a few samples of this study predate the infection). Cell type and time point are not known. V is TRBV4-3 and J is TRBJ2-1; 10 bases line up with TRBD2. CDR3 bases: TGCGCCAGCAGCCGAAGCAGGGGGCGCATGAGCGGGAGGGCCGACAATGAGCAGTTCTTC. It yields the protein CASSRSRGRMSGRADNEQFF.